These 21 T cell receptor beta chains were sequenced from one sample in a study of OX40 agonist ivuxolimab in advanced cancers. Measured with immunoSEQ multiplex PCR; TCRdb has only the in-frame clones, and not every one. The repertoire has 60,000 to 75,000 clones, more than 70% of them found once; the top ten carry 5.2%. Specimen: CD4+ or CD8+ T cells sorted from blood, collected in a trial of the OX40 agonist ivuxolimab. These TCRs come from an adult with an advanced solid tumor such as melanoma, head and neck, liver or kidney cancer.

V usage is TRBV4-2 and J usage is TRBJ2-7; TRBD1 matches 7 bases. There are 16 residues in the CDR3. Per germline, CDR1 LGHNA and CDR2 YNFKEQ. V lost 6 bases to trimming and J lost 0 bases; unmatched junction nucleotides: 11. For the CDR3, the DNA is TGTGCCAGCAGAGTCACCGTACAGGGGAGCTCCTACGAGCAGTACTTC. This gives the protein CASRVTVQGSSYEQYF.

The rearrangement uses TRBV6-1 and TRBJ1-5, with 7 bases that match TRBD1. V was pared by 4 bases and J by 0 bases, with 3 bases of the junction left unmatched. This CDR3 comprises 15 residues. Germline V gives CDR1 MNHNS, CDR2 SASEGT. Here the CDR3 reads CASSAQGFSNQPQHF. The DNA of the CDR3 is TGTGCCAGCAGTGCACAGGGGTTTAGCAATCAGCCCCAGCATTTT.

DNA for the CDR3: TGTGCCAGCTGCCGAGGGGCATGCGGGACCCAGTACTTC. Protein product: CASCRGACGTQYF. The chain recombines TRBV27 with TRBJ2-5, with D perhaps assigned TRBD1 or TRBD2 (5 bases each). The germline V gene encodes CDR1 MNHEY and CDR2 SMNVEV (reference sequence). The CDR3 sequence is 13 residues long. The V end was cut by 8 bases, the J end by 7 bases, with 17 bases between.

The chain combines TRBV10-1 with TRBJ2-2, with unresolved D. CDR3 length: 11 amino acids. V lost 6 bases to trimming and J lost 3 bases, with 2 bases between them. CDR1 is WNHNN and CDR2 is SYGVQD in the germline V gene (reference sequence). The CDR3 sequence: CASSYTGELFF. The CDR3 bases are TGCGCCAGCAGCTACACCGGGGAGCTGTTTTTT.

The count of this clone is one. In DNA form, the CDR3 reads TGCGCCAGCAGCCATGGTACCGTACGAACAGGGGGCGCCGGGTCCTACGAGCAGTACTTC. Amino acid sequence: CASSHGTVRTGGAGSYEQYF. The chain employs TRBV5-1 and TRBJ2-7; 9 nucleotides line up with TRBD1. The CDR3 is 20 amino acids. Germline CDR1 and CDR2: SGHRS and YFSETQ. J gave up 1 base and V 4 bases, and 21 bases lay outside the gene matches.

The table lists this clone with a count of one. The chain joins TRBV7-9 to TRBJ2-1; no clear D gene. Per germline, CDR1 SEHNR and CDR2 FQNEAQ (reference sequence). Trimming took off 5 bases at V and 0 bases at J, with 11 bases between the two ends. This CDR3 has 15 residues. CDR3 in amino acids: CASSPGLISYNEQFF. Written as DNA, the CDR3 is TGTGCCAGCAGCCCGGGCCTTATCTCCTACAATGAGCAGTTCTTC.

The rearrangement joins TRBV5-6 to TRBJ1-5; D may be TRBD1 (6 bases). Per the germline V gene, CDR1 is SGHDT and CDR2 is YYEEEE. V was clipped by 0 bases and J by 3 bases, with 16 bases between them. The CDR3 is 17 amino acids. This CDR3 is CASSLGGAGSYNQPQHF. CDR3 nucleotide sequence: TGTGCCAGCAGCTTGGGGGGGGCAGGGTCTTACAATCAGCCCCAGCATTTT.

The V call is TRBV5-4, the J call TRBJ2-3; D not certain. This CDR3 has 11 amino acids. Trimming cost V 0 bases and J 8 bases, with 4 bases left between them. The germline gives CDR1 SGHNT, CDR2 YYREEE (reference sequence). For the CDR3, the DNA is TGTGCCAGCAGCTTGGTGGGTACGCAGTATTTT. Amino acids: CASSLVGTQYF.

The count of this clone is one. The rearrangement links TRBV29-1 to TRBJ2-1; the match to TRBD2 covers 10 bases. Germline CDR1 SQVTM, CDR2 ANQGSEA. CDR3 length: 12 amino acids. J was trimmed by 15 bases and V by 3 bases; bases with no gene match: 8. The CDR3 protein is CSVEPSGRVVFF. The CDR3 bases are TGCAGCGTTGAGCCTAGCGGGAGAGTGGTGTTCTTC.

Note on this clone: The same CDR3 also results from other DNA sequences found in this sample. The J gene is TRBJ2-1, the V gene TRBV18; D perhaps matches TRBD2 (6 bases). CDR3 length: 14 residues. V was pared by 0 bases and J by 13 bases, with 16 bases between. CDR1 is KGHSH and CDR2 is LQKENI in the germline V gene. CDR3 nucleotide sequence: TGTGCCAGCTCACCACCGAATCGGAACGGACTACAGTTCTTC. Protein sequence: CASSPPNRNGLQFF.

The V call is TRBV2, the J call TRBJ2-1, with 14 bases lining up with TRBD2. Germline CDR1 is SNHLY and CDR2 is FYNNEI. With V trimmed by 7 bases and J by 8 bases, 7 bases remained unmatched. The CDR3 contains 15 residues. The CDR3 region is CASIAGTSGRDEQFF. CDR3 nucleotide sequence: TGTGCCAGCATCGCCGGGACTAGCGGGAGAGATGAGCAGTTCTTC.

The gene calls are TRBV20-1 and TRBJ2-1; D unresolved. Between the trimmed V and J ends, which lost 5 bases and 11 bases, there was a span of 13 bases. This CDR3 spans 11 amino acids. CDR1 is DFQATT and CDR2 is SNEGSKA in the germline V gene (reference sequence). CDR3 coding DNA: TGCAGTGCTGCTTACAAAAAGAAGCAGTTCTTC. Translation gives CSAAYKKKQFF.

This clone was found a few times. The CDR3 DNA reads as TGTGCCAGCAGTACCCGACAGGGGGGGAGAAACATTCAGTACTTC. Residues: CASSTRQGGRNIQYF. The chain uses TRBV6-8 and TRBJ2-4; 9 nucleotides align to TRBD1. V trimming: 5 bases; J trimming: 6 bases; junction bases outside the gene matches: 8. The germline CDR1 and CDR2 sequences are MNHGY and SAAAGT. The CDR3 length is 15 residues.

V gene TRBV5-1 combines with J gene TRBJ2-3; possibly TRBD2 for D (6 bases). In germline, CDR1 is SGHRS, CDR2 YFSETQ. V shed 5 bases and J shed 0 bases, with 10 bases lying between them. The CDR3 extends over 14 amino acids. The CDR3 region has the DNA TGCGCCAGCAGGGTAGCGGAGAGCACAGATACGCAGTATTTT. Its translation is CASRVAESTDTQYF. The whole variable domain, remainder taken from reference TRBV5-1 and TRBJ2-3, is KAGVTQTPRYLIKTRGQQVTLSCSPISGHRSVSWYQQTPGQGLQFLFEYFSETQRNKGNFPGRFSGRQFSNSRSEMNVSTLELGDSALYLCASRVAESTDTQYFGPGTRLTVL.

The V and J genes are TRBV15 and TRBJ1-6; the D gene is possibly TRBD1 (6 bases). The CDR3 loop spans 16 amino acids. Deletions cut 0 bases from V and 3 bases from J, with 9 bases between. Germline CDR1 LNHNV, CDR2 YYDKDF (reference sequence). CDR3 sequence reads: CATSRDGRGYNSPLHF. CDR3 DNA: TGTGCCACCAGCAGAGATGGCAGGGGCTATAATTCACCCCTCCACTTT.

Written as DNA, the CDR3 is TGTGCCAGCAGCTTGGAGACATTCCAAGAGACCCAGTACTTC. This translates into CASSLETFQETQYF. The chain is built from TRBV5-4 and TRBJ2-5; D is uncertain. Germline V CDR1 and CDR2: SGHNT, YYREEE (reference sequence). The germline V and J ends were trimmed by 0 bases and 1 base, with 7 bases remaining between them. This CDR3 is 14 amino acids long.

The gene calls are TRBV2 and TRBJ1-5; 7 bases are shared with TRBD1. The germline V gene has CDR1 SNHLY and CDR2 FYNNEI. CDR3 length: 13 residues. Trimming cost V 6 bases and J 11 bases; bases outside gene matches: 10. The CDR3 bases are TGTGCCAGCAGCGCGACAGGGAACGGGGCCCAGCATTTT. This translates into CASSATGNGAQHF.

The sample holds one count of this clone. The chain has TRBV5-1 and TRBJ1-1, with D maybe TRBD1 (6 bases). V gave up 6 bases and J gave up 2 bases, with 14 bases separating them. In germline, CDR1 is SGHRS, CDR2 YFSETQ. The CDR3 loop spans 14 amino acids. CDR3 in amino acids: CASMGPGTNTEAFF. CDR3 coding DNA: TGCGCCAGCATGGGCCCAGGGACAAACACTGAAGCTTTCTTT.

V gene TRBV6-1 combines with J gene TRBJ2-6; D call uncertain. V was pared by 6 bases and J by 2 bases, with 5 bases between. The CDR3 totals 13 residues. The germline V gene encodes CDR1 MNHNS and CDR2 SASEGT. CDR3: CASRQAGANVLTF. The CDR3 DNA follows: TGTGCCAGCAGGCAGGCTGGGGCCAACGTCCTGACTTTC.

This chain joins TRBV7-3 and TRBJ2-2; 7 bases agree with TRBD2. V was clipped by 3 bases and J by 6 bases; unmatched bases: 4. Germline V gives CDR1 SGHTA, CDR2 FQGTGA. The CDR3 is 14 amino acids. CDR3 sequence reads: CASSLGRAAGELFF. CDR3 DNA sequence: TGTGCCAGCAGCTTGGGGAGGGCGGCCGGGGAGCTGTTTTTT.

The genes are TRBV5-4 and TRBJ1-2; D not certain. Germline values: CDR1 SGHNT, CDR2 YYREEE (reference sequence). The CDR3 spans 15 residues. V lost 4 bases and J 4 bases, leaving 17 bases between the germline ends. Here the CDR3 DNA reads TGTGCCAGCAGCCTTGACCTGGGATCGGGCTATGGCTACACCTTC. Translated, it gives CASSLDLGSGYGYTF.